This T cell receptor (beta chain) was captured by sequencing in a study of T cell changes during pregnancy in multiple sclerosis. The V and J ends lost 10 bases and 0 bases respectively, with 12 bases between them. This CDR3 has 13 residues. Germline CDR1 is ENHRY and CDR2 is SYGVKD. Produced via immunoSEQ multiplex PCR; TCRdb's table is partial and in-frame only. The sample includes some 94,000 clones, approximately 90% of them seen just once. The TCR was taken from a female donor in good health, enrolled as a control in a pregnancy study. The chain employs TRBV10-3 and TRBJ1-1, with no clear D. The specimen comprised peripheral blood, sampled in the first trimester of pregnancy. This CDR3 reads CATSAGMNTEAFF. DNA of the CDR3: TGTGCCACCTCGGCAGGTATGAACACTGAAGCTTTCTTT.